This T cell receptor (beta chain) was recovered during a study of blood T cells in healthy people across ages. No fewer than 6 million PBMCs went into each sample. Through a sample-barcoded 5' primer and a J-beta primer mix, a second PCR was run for about 6 to 11 cycles. TCRdb fed the 5' RACE reads into MiXCR, producing one record per CDR3 protein. The sample has 650,000 or so distinct CDR3 sequences, about 51% seen once. About this clonotype itself: At one end the junction does not follow the germline gene, possibly because of a read error.

This TCR was sampled from a woman at least 80 years old in good health. Sequencing was done on a sample of blood.

The CDR3 protein is CASKHWGLSTDAQYF. CDR3 DNA sequence: TGTGCCAGCAAACATTGGGGATTGAGCACAGATGCGCAGTATTTT. The rearrangement joins TRBV12-3 or TRBV12-4 to TRBJ2-3; no firm D call. This CDR3 has 15 amino acids.